Listed below are T cell receptor beta chains from one sample, sequenced in a study of T cell responses to AZD1222 COVID-19 vaccine. Some clones are missing from TCRdb's copy, which holds only in-frame ones; the method was immunoSEQ multiplex PCR. The profile shows 160,000 or so clones, about nine tenths of them singletons. The starting material was peripheral blood, obtained 28 days after the second dose of the MenACWY control vaccine. These receptors all come from an adult who received the MenACWY meningococcal vaccine as a control. Both conserved end residues are trimmed from each CDR3.

V gene,J gene,CDR3 protein
TRBV27,TRBJ2-7,ASSRAGGYEQY
TRBV6-5,TRBJ1-2,ASRRQVGYGYT
TRBV28,TRBJ1-2,ASRGQGLYGYT
TRBV10-3,TRBJ2-1,AISLGNYNEQF
TRBV9,TRBJ2-1,ASSVVLGGSYNEQF
TRBV10-3,TRBJ2-3,AIMGQGTDTQY
TRBV3-1/TRBV3-2,TRBJ1-2,ASSQGGRDGYT
TRBV11-2,TRBJ1-2,ASSLDPQQKNT
TRBV7-9,TRBJ2-7,ASSRDRGESSYEQY
TRBV19,TRBJ1-2,ATAPWEGNTYGYT
TRBV28,TRBJ1-2,ASSSLGQEEGYT
TRBV5-1,TRBJ2-3,ASSLGSSGTTDTQY
TRBV11-2,TRBJ1-5,ASSLGNSNQPQH
TRBV10-2,TRBJ1-5,ASSEWTGYQPQH
TRBV7-9,TRBJ2-1,ASSSSRAGSYNEQF
TRBV7-2,TRBJ2-3,ASSLMLAGYTDTQY
TRBV18,TRBJ1-6,ASSPRQGDSPLH
TRBV6-5,TRBJ1-1,ASSISGGEAF
TRBV30,TRBJ1-3,AWSVEGNTIY
TRBV27,TRBJ2-2,ASSLGGANTGELF